These T cell receptor beta chains were read from a single sample in a study of technical replicates of blood from several donors. This table comes from immunoSEQ multiplex PCR, and its TCRdb copy is limited to in-frame clones, with some not included. The sample records about 83,000 clones, 95% to 97% being singletons. Sequenced material: T cells isolated from PBMCs. The receptor set was obtained from a human donor in good health. Both conserved end residues are trimmed from each CDR3.

TRBJ2-1 | TRBV10-3 | AISEMRERYNEQF
TRBJ2-7 | TRBV15 | ATGWGQGLREQY
TRBJ2-2 | TRBV28 | ASSTWDRGQTGELF
TRBJ2-7 | TRBV5-1 | ASSSGRGYEQY
TRBJ1-5 | TRBV7-2 | ASSLAGGSNQPQH
TRBJ1-1 | TRBV19 | ASSIPGTLNTEAF
TRBJ2-7 | TRBV5-6 | ASSSVKLGAFYEQY
TRBJ2-7 | TRBV5-4 | ASSSPGQGVNEQY
TRBJ1-2 | TRBV5-1 | ASSLEAGLYGYT
TRBJ2-7 | TRBV7-2 | ASSLAITGLNEQY
TRBJ2-1 | TRBV4-1 | ASSPLAGPEYNEQF
TRBJ2-7 | TRBV5-1 | ASSRTSGSYEQY
TRBJ2-1 | TRBV25-1 | ASKVWASNEQF
TRBJ2-5 | TRBV4-1 | ASSQDSRGKETQY
TRBJ1-1 | TRBV13 | ASSSHRGLLNTEAF
TRBJ2-7 | TRBV11-3 | ASSLTIAYEQY
TRBJ2-1 | TRBV15 | ATSRRVPAGEEQF
TRBJ1-2 | TRBV29-1 | SVELAGNRPDYGYT
TRBJ1-5 | TRBV28 | ASSLRVNQPQH
TRBJ2-1 | TRBV7-9 | ASSIPPGQVYNEQF
TRBJ2-3 | TRBV9 | ASSERLAGILYTQY
TRBJ1-5 | TRBV30 | AWSVGGGSEQPQH
TRBJ1-2 | TRBV19 | ASSILSDRNYGYT
TRBJ1-5 | TRBV19 | ASRFRDRDQPQH
TRBJ1-2 | TRBV7-3 | ASSSPPSAILGYT
TRBJ2-3 | TRBV7-9 | ASSPPGTGITDTQY
TRBJ2-1 | TRBV13 | ASSWKLAGGPNEQF
TRBJ1-2 | TRBV5-6 | ASSLGGEREDGYT
TRBJ1-2 | TRBV19 | ASRISSGLNYGYT
TRBJ2-5 | TRBV11-2 | ASSLTPAGETQY
TRBJ2-3 | TRBV9 | ASSVAGSTDTQY
TRBJ2-3 | TRBV5-1 | ASSDAGGVSGTDTQY
TRBJ2-1 | TRBV4-1 | ASSLMGQGAGNEQF
TRBJ2-2 | TRBV7-3 | ASSPPSGRVAGELF
TRBJ1-1 | TRBV18 | ASSPDSEAF
TRBJ2-1 | TRBV11-3 | ASMTSGGNEQF
TRBJ1-2 | TRBV7-3 | ASSFVLRGLTYGYT
TRBJ2-4 | TRBV7-9 | ASSFPGGDGKNIQY
TRBJ2-5 | TRBV30 | AWRRFRVLGETQY
TRBJ1-4 | TRBV5-1 | ASSSPQGTTNEKLF
TRBJ2-3 | TRBV7-9 | ASSLREGPTDTQY
TRBJ1-3 | TRBV19 | ASSSRAAGNTIY
TRBJ1-1 | TRBV5-1 | ASSSQGSDTEAF
TRBJ2-3 | TRBV27 | ASRGVSSTDTQY
TRBJ2-1 | TRBV5-4 | ASSLQGLGDEQF
TRBJ2-2 | TRBV19 | ASSSRTSANTGELF
TRBJ2-1 | TRBV7-7 | ASSWAPADEQF
TRBJ1-2 | TRBV4-3 | ASSQDTGDGGYT
TRBJ2-5 | TRBV6-5 | ASSGGPTQETQY
TRBJ2-3 | TRBV30 | AWTWDSRDTQY
TRBJ2-1 | TRBV6-4 | ASSYVGQSIHEQF
TRBJ2-5 | TRBV20-1 | SAVLQETQY
TRBJ1-2 | TRBV5-6 | ASSWGGTGLGYT
TRBJ1-2 | TRBV5-6 | ASSLAQTAVGYT
TRBJ1-5 | TRBV9 | ASSVGQGGQPQH
TRBJ2-3 | TRBV2 | ATKRRLTDTQY
TRBJ2-1 | TRBV15 | ATSRPTWEANEQF
TRBJ1-1 | TRBV9 | ASSGSRGQYTEAF
TRBJ2-1 | TRBV13 | ASRIQTGEQF